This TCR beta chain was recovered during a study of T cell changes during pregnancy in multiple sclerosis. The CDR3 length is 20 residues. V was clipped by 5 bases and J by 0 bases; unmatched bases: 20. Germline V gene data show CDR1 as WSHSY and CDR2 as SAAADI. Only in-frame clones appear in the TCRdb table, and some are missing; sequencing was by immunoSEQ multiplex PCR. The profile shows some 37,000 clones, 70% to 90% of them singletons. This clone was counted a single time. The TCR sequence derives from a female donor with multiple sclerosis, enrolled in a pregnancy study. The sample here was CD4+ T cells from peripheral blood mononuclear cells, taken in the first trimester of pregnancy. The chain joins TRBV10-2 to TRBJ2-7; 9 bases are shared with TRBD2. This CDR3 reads CASSQPRGVGSGRSSYEQYF. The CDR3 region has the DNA TGCGCCAGCAGTCAACCTCGCGGGGTTGGGAGCGGGAGGAGCTCCTACGAGCAGTACTTC.